This TCR beta chain was found in a study of blood T cell repertoires in COVID-19. The germline CDR1 and CDR2 sequences are SGHTA and FQGNSA. CDR3 length: 18 residues. Trimming removed 2 bases at V and 5 bases at J, with 21 bases between. In the original processing: The assay estimated nucleated cells by amplifying reference gene primers. This table comes from immunoSEQ multiplex PCR, and its TCRdb copy is limited to in-frame clones, with some not included. From that table come the V and J calls and clone size; the DNA was used to work out D and trimming. The table lists 70,000 to 95,000 clones, less than 85% of them singletons. This clone was seen just once.

This clonotype was obtained from a human donor in a cohort sampled during active COVID-19. Sequenced input: peripheral blood. The genes are TRBV7-2 and TRBJ1-4; a possible D gene is TRBD1 (6 bases). CDR3 sequence: CASSLRPPYRASNEKLFF. CDR3 DNA sequence: TGTGCCAGCAGCTTACGGCCCCCTTACAGGGCGTCAAATGAAAAACTGTTTTTT.